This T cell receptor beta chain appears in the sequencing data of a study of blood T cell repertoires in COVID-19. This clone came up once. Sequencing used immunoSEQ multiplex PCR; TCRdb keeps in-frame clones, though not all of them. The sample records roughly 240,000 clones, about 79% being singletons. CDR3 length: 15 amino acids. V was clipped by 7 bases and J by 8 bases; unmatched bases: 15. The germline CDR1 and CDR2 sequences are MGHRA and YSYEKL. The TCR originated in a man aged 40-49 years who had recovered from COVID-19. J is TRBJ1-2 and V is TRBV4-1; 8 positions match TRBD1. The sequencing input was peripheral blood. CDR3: CASTRSTGELGGYTF. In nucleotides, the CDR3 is TGCGCCAGCACCCGATCGACAGGGGAACTTGGCGGCTACACCTTC.